A selection of T cell receptor beta chains follows, all from one sample in a study of blood T cell repertoires in COVID-19. Clones were read by immunoSEQ multiplex PCR, and TCRdb kept only the in-frame ones, dropping some. The sample carries roughly 100,000 clones, 75% to 85% recorded once. Sequenced: peripheral blood. These receptors were collected from a human donor in a cohort sampled during active COVID-19. CDR3s include the opening cysteine and the closing phenylalanine or tryptophan.

v_call: TRBV10-3
cdr3_aa: CAIRDRSGNTIYF

v_call: TRBV7-2
cdr3_aa: CASSLLGTRITDTQYF

v_call: TRBV24-1
cdr3_aa: CATSDTTRTGMNGYTF

v_call: TRBV5-4
cdr3_aa: CASSPARTSGRDTQYF

v_call: TRBV28
cdr3_aa: CASSGPGHEKLFF

v_call: TRBV5-1
cdr3_aa: CASSLDRGYGYTF

v_call: TRBV18
cdr3_aa: CASSPGNGFEQYF

v_call: TRBV21-1
cdr3_aa: CASSNRDCTDTQYF

v_call: TRBV4-2
cdr3_aa: CASSQVGTSGRNEQFF

v_call: TRBV7-9
cdr3_aa: CASSFGGSGANVLTF

v_call: TRBV3-1/TRBV3-2
cdr3_aa: CASSRTSGIGEQYF

v_call: TRBV6-4
cdr3_aa: CASRGTGRAGELFF

v_call: TRBV28
cdr3_aa: CASSLLGAANEKLFF

v_call: TRBV2
cdr3_aa: CASSPGGSGANVLTF

v_call: TRBV21-1
cdr3_aa: CASSKAQGERNANYGYTF

v_call: TRBV7-2
cdr3_aa: CASSQKAGSEQFF

v_call: TRBV9
cdr3_aa: CASSVGSVLKETQYF

v_call: TRBV28
cdr3_aa: CASSLIYLGLGGGYTF

v_call: TRBV10-3
cdr3_aa: CAVYRDTDSGANVLTF

v_call: TRBV11-2
cdr3_aa: CASSFQQSTRSSYEQYF

v_call: TRBV5-1
cdr3_aa: CASSPGAFTDTQYF

v_call: TRBV6-1
cdr3_aa: CASSDGRAASYEQYF

v_call: TRBV3-1/TRBV3-2
cdr3_aa: CASSRGQGTLPYEQYF

v_call: TRBV28
cdr3_aa: CASSLLAEKLFF

v_call: TRBV6-5
cdr3_aa: CASNRGAGREKLFF

v_call: TRBV27
cdr3_aa: CASSLRADYEQYF

v_call: TRBV6-5
cdr3_aa: CASRRGGYSNQPQHF

v_call: TRBV12-3/TRBV12-4
cdr3_aa: CASSVPGSNAFF

v_call: TRBV5-1
cdr3_aa: CASSSGQGNTEAFF

v_call: TRBV7-8
cdr3_aa: CASSLATGTTYEQYF

v_call: TRBV5-1
cdr3_aa: CASSPGLALYEQYF

v_call: TRBV11-3
cdr3_aa: CASSLSFRDKQYF

v_call: TRBV21-1
cdr3_aa: CASSTWTGGAYEQYF

v_call: TRBV6-1
cdr3_aa: CASSEEASGRPWDTQYF

v_call: TRBV5-1
cdr3_aa: CASSLGKQSLAYEQYF

v_call: TRBV5-1
cdr3_aa: CASSLVPPGLAGALPIYEQYF

v_call: TRBV9
cdr3_aa: CASSVEMEGEKLFF